One sample yielded the 32 T cell receptor beta chains listed below, sequenced in a study of beta chain features in type 1 diabetes. Since all of the isolated RNA was reverse transcribed, expressed TCRB transcripts were what got sequenced. Produced via immunoSEQ multiplex PCR; TCRdb's table is partial and in-frame only. Among over 200,000 clones listed, about a tenth were seen once. These receptors lack a known antigen. Findings and caveats of the study: In every one of the four CD4+ subsets, TCRB CDR3s were moderately but significantly shorter in Type 1 diabetes patients.

Source material: naive CD4+ T cells from blood. These receptors all come from a man aged 30 to 45 with type 1 diabetes.

The gene calls are TRBV19 and TRBJ1-5; possibly TRBD1 for D (5 bases). The CDR3 runs to 16 residues. V was shortened by 5 bases and J by 0 bases, with 14 bases between the two germline ends. Germline assignment: CDR1 LNHDA and CDR2 SQIVND (reference sequence). CDR3 sequence reads: CASSYPQDPSNQPQHF. DNA of the CDR3: TGTGCCAGTAGTTACCCACAGGACCCTAGCAATCAGCCCCAGCATTTT.

The J gene is TRBJ2-5, the V gene TRBV28; D is perhaps TRBD2 (6 bases). The CDR3 runs 16 residues. V dropped 5 bases and J dropped 0 bases, with 16 bases sitting between them. Germline values: CDR1 MDHEN, CDR2 SYDVKM. CDR3 sequence: CASSGTGGSYQETQYF. The CDR3 nucleotides read TGTGCCAGCAGTGGGACTGGCGGTTCTTACCAAGAGACCCAGTACTTC. Full variable domain (rest looked up from reference TRBV28 and TRBJ2-5): DVKVTQSSRYLVKRTGEKVFLECVQDMDHENMFWYRQDPGLGLRLIYFSYDVKMKEKGDIPEGYSVSREKKERFSLILESASTNQTSMYLCASSGTGGSYQETQYFGPGTRLLVL.

The chain links TRBV5-1 to TRBJ2-5; D is possibly TRBD2 (5 bases). V was trimmed by 1 base and J by 5 bases, leaving 6 bases between them. The CDR3 runs 12 residues. The germline gives CDR1 SGHRS, CDR2 YFSETQ. The CDR3 protein is CASSLRGETQYF. Here the CDR3 DNA reads TGCGCCAGCAGCTTGCGAGGGGAGACCCAGTACTTC.

This clone was picked up a small number of times. The chain couples TRBV28 to TRBJ1-4; D is unresolved. Germline CDR1 is MDHEN and CDR2 is SYDVKM. The length of the CDR3 is 11 residues. Between the trimmed V and J ends, which lost 5 bases and 14 bases, there was a span of 12 bases. The CDR3 protein is CASSTSWRLFF. The CDR3 nucleotides are TGTGCCAGCAGTACATCCTGGAGGCTGTTTTTT. Full variable domain (outside the CDR3, taken from reference TRBV28 and TRBJ1-4): DVKVTQSSRYLVKRTGEKVFLECVQDMDHENMFWYRQDPGLGLRLIYFSYDVKMKEKGDIPEGYSVSREKKERFSLILESASTNQTSMYLCASSTSWRLFFGSGTQLSVL.

The rearrangement uses TRBV7-2 and TRBJ1-3; 7 bases map to TRBD1. From germline, CDR1 is SGHTA and CDR2 FQGNSA. The CDR3 is made up of 15 amino acids. Trimming took 0 bases from V and 4 from J; bases not matched to a gene: 3. CDR3 in DNA: TGTGCCAGCAGCTTAGCGAGGGGGCACGGAAACACCATATATTTT. Translating gives CASSLARGHGNTIYF.

This clone was counted only a few times. The chain uses TRBV9 and TRBJ2-2; TRBD1 agrees at 9 bases. The length of the CDR3 is 16 residues. The germline V gene encodes CDR1 SGDLS and CDR2 YYNGEE. Trimming removed 3 bases from V and 3 bases from J; junction bases left unmatched: 6. CDR3 protein: CASSANRGQYTGELFF. For the CDR3, the DNA is TGTGCCAGCAGCGCAAACAGGGGGCAATACACCGGGGAGCTGTTTTTT.

This clone showed up just a few times. The chain recombines TRBV7-9 with TRBJ2-5; D unresolved. The CDR3 is 13 residues long. The germline V gene has CDR1 SEHNR and CDR2 FQNEAQ (reference sequence). Trimming took off 7 bases at V and 1 base at J, with 10 bases between the two ends. The CDR3 DNA sequence: TGTGCCAGCAAGTTCGGCGGCCAAGAGACCCAGTACTTC. Protein: CASKFGGQETQYF.

The CDR3 loop is CASSLAASNQPQHF. CDR3 coding DNA: TGTGCCAGCAGCTTAGCGGCCAGCAATCAGCCCCAGCATTTT. The chain is built from TRBV7-9 and TRBJ1-5; no definite D call. This CDR3 spans 14 amino acids. Germline CDR1 and CDR2: SEHNR and FQNEAQ (reference sequence). V gave up 0 bases and J gave up 1 base, with 4 bases separating them.

V usage is TRBV29-1 and J usage is TRBJ1-6; D uncertain. The CDR3 covers 17 residues. V lost 0 bases to trimming and J lost 6 bases, with 18 bases between them. Germline V gives CDR1 SQVTM, CDR2 ANQGSEA. The CDR3 sequence: CSVEDLLFARGNSPLHF. Written as DNA, the CDR3 is TGCAGCGTTGAAGACCTTCTTTTCGCCCGGGGTAATTCACCCCTCCACTTT.

This clone was seen more than once but under ten times. This chain links TRBV6-6 with TRBJ1-6; no reliable D call. Deletions cut 2 bases from V and 17 bases from J, with 19 bases between. The CDR3 extends over 14 amino acids. The germline gives CDR1 MNHNY, CDR2 SVGAGI (reference sequence). Written as DNA, the CDR3 is TGTGCCAGCAGTTACATGGTCGGGAGTCGTAGTATCCACTTT. Its translation: CASSYMVGSRSIHF.

This clone showed up just once. The chain combines TRBV12-5 with TRBJ1-2; 7 positions match TRBD1. The germline CDR1 and CDR2 sequences are LGHNT and FRNRAP. V was pared by 1 base and J by 2 bases, with 16 bases of the junction left unmatched. CDR3 length: 19 residues. CDR3 DNA sequence: TGTGCTAGTGGTTTGGAAAACCCATATGAAGACAGGGACAACTATGGCTACACCTTC. This sequence encodes CASGLENPYEDRDNYGYTF.

The chain is built from TRBV14 and TRBJ2-2; D is unclear. Germline V gene sequence: CDR1 SGHDN, CDR2 FVKESK. V shed 1 base and J shed 5 bases, with 8 bases lying between them. CDR3 length: 14 residues. DNA of the CDR3: TGTGCCAGCAGCCAAGCCGTATATACCGGGGAGCTGTTTTTT. Translation: CASSQAVYTGELFF.

This clone appeared a few times. This sequence joins TRBV6-5 and TRBJ2-7; TRBD1 is a possible D gene (6 bases). The V end was cut by 5 bases, the J end by 3 bases, with 14 bases between. Germline assignment: CDR1 MNHEY and CDR2 SVGAGI. This CDR3 contains 14 residues. CDR3 DNA: TGTGCCAGCAGTATACGTGGCAGGGGCTACGAGCAGTACTTC. This encodes CASSIRGRGYEQYF.

The sample holds a few counts of this clone. The sample carries other DNA sequences with the same CDR3. In DNA form, the CDR3 reads TGTGCCAGCTCACCTCGGGGATACAATGAGCAGTTCTTC. Translating gives CASSPRGYNEQFF. This chain joins TRBV18 and TRBJ2-1; D might be TRBD2 (5 bases). The V end was cut by 3 bases, the J end by 4 bases, with 7 bases between. Germline values: CDR1 KGHSH, CDR2 LQKENI. The CDR3 spans 13 residues. Drawing the rest from reference TRBV18 and TRBJ2-1, the complete variable domain is NAGVMQNPRHLVRRRGQEARLRCSPMKGHSHVYWYRQLPEEGLKFMVYLQKENIIDESGMPKERFSAEFPKEGPSILRIQQVVRGDSAAYFCASSPRGYNEQFFGPGTRLTVL.

This clone was counted a few times. V usage is TRBV6-4 and J usage is TRBJ2-7; TRBD1 matches 8 bases. Germline values: CDR1 MRHNA, CDR2 SNTAGT. Germline trimming cut 2 bases from V and 0 bases from J; bases unmatched to any gene: 3. The CDR3 sequence is 15 residues long. The CDR3 bases are TGTGCCAGCAGTGACCCAGGGGGCTACTCCTACGAGCAGTACTTC. It codes for CASSDPGGYSYEQYF.

V is TRBV6-1 and J is TRBJ2-1, with TRBD2 as a possible D gene (5 bases). V was trimmed by 2 bases and J by 10 bases, leaving 15 bases between them. Germline V CDR1 and CDR2: MNHNS, SASEGT. The length of the CDR3 is 14 residues. In DNA form, the CDR3 reads TGTGCCAGCAGTGAAAGGGAGATGTCAGTCGAGCAGTTCTTC. Its translation: CASSEREMSVEQFF.

A few counts support this clone. This sequence joins TRBV28 and TRBJ2-2; a weak D match, TRBD1 (6 bases). This CDR3 has 14 amino acids. V gave up 10 bases and J gave up 0 bases, with 12 bases separating them. Germline CDR1 and CDR2: MDHEN and SYDVKM. CDR3: CAMQGSSNTGELFF. CDR3 bases: TGTGCCATGCAGGGGTCCTCGAACACCGGGGAGCTGTTTTTT.

This clone was seen more than once but under ten times. The rearrangement uses TRBV9 and TRBJ2-2; 8 positions agree with TRBD1. Trimming cost V 4 bases and J 5 bases; bases outside gene matches: 7. The CDR3 runs to 15 residues. CDR1 is SGDLS and CDR2 is YYNGEE in the germline V gene. This CDR3 is CASSSWTGPTGELFF. CDR3 nucleotide sequence: TGTGCCAGCAGCTCCTGGACAGGGCCGACCGGGGAGCTGTTTTTT.

This clone has more than one count but fewer than ten. The V call is TRBV7-9, the J call TRBJ1-3; unclear D gene. Germline V gene sequence: CDR1 SEHNR, CDR2 FQNEAQ (reference sequence). The CDR3 consists of 13 residues. The germline V and J ends were trimmed by 4 bases and 4 bases, with 8 bases remaining between them. The CDR3 reads CASSSGLGNTIYF. CDR3 bases: TGTGCCAGCAGCTCCGGGTTAGGAAACACCATATATTTT.

This clone showed up just a few times. The chain combines TRBV20-1 with TRBJ2-7; the D gene is possibly TRBD1 (5 bases). Trimming removed 3 bases from V and 3 bases from J, with 6 bases in between. Germline V gene lookup returns CDR1 DFQATT and CDR2 SNEGSKA (reference sequence). This CDR3 is built from 11 residues. In DNA form, the CDR3 reads TGCAGTGCTAGCCAGGGCTACGAGCAGTACTTC. Protein: CSASQGYEQYF.

The V call is TRBV4-1, the J call TRBJ2-5, with 13 bases matching TRBD2. Germline loops: CDR1 MGHRA, CDR2 YSYEKL. The CDR3 contains 18 residues. J lost 2 bases, V lost 1 base, and 7 bases had no gene match. The CDR3 spells CASSQGTRTSGGQETQYF. As DNA, the CDR3 is TGCGCCAGCAGCCAAGGAACGAGGACTAGCGGGGGACAAGAGACCCAGTACTTC.

The gene calls are TRBV2 and TRBJ1-1, with D perhaps matching TRBD1 (5 bases). The CDR3 has 13 amino acids. Germline V CDR1 and CDR2: SNHLY, FYNNEI. Trimming took 3 bases from V and 7 from J, leaving 12 bases between them. This chain's CDR3 is CASSDMGRGEAFF. In nucleotides, the CDR3 is TGTGCCAGCAGTGACATGGGGAGGGGTGAAGCTTTCTTT.

This clone has just a few counts. Other DNA sequences in the same sample also yield this CDR3. The V gene is TRBV19, the J gene TRBJ1-2, with 8 bases that match TRBD1. V gave up 4 bases and J gave up 5 bases; unmatched junction bases: 0. From germline, CDR1 is LNHDA and CDR2 SQIVND (reference sequence). The CDR3 is made up of 12 amino acids. The CDR3 coding sequence is TGTGCCAGTAGTAGACAGGGGTATGGCTACACCTTC. Translated: CASSRQGYGYTF.

This clone was seen a handful of times. This chain uses TRBV7-3 with TRBJ2-1, with D possibly matching TRBD1 (6 bases). Germline V gene lookup returns CDR1 SGHTA and CDR2 FQGTGA. With 4 bases removed from V and 7 bases from J, the gap between germline ends came to 17 bases. This CDR3 is built from 15 residues. This chain's CDR3 is CASSSGRLRGNEQFF. The CDR3 nucleotides read TGTGCCAGCAGCTCGGGACGGCTCAGGGGAAATGAGCAGTTCTTC.

There are a few counts of this clone. The chain recombines TRBV5-1 with TRBJ1-2; D not certain. The CDR3 sequence is 15 residues long. Trimming removed 6 bases at V and 2 bases at J, with 17 bases between. Germline CDR1 is SGHRS and CDR2 is YFSETQ. The CDR3 sequence is CASKLLEGVNYGYTF. CDR3 bases: TGCGCCAGCAAACTTCTGGAGGGCGTAAACTATGGCTACACCTTC. The whole variable domain, filled in from reference TRBV5-1 and TRBJ1-2, reads KAGVTQTPRYLIKTRGQQVTLSCSPISGHRSVSWYQQTPGQGLQFLFEYFSETQRNKGNFPGRFSGRQFSNSRSEMNVSTLELGDSALYLCASKLLEGVNYGYTFGSGTRLTVV.

Details on this clone: At the DNA level, this CDR3 is encoded by other sequences in the same sample as well. The chain links TRBV9 to TRBJ2-6; weak D call: TRBD2 (6 bases). The germline V gene encodes CDR1 SGDLS and CDR2 YYNGEE. CDR3 length equals 15 residues. V gave up 2 bases and J gave up 0 bases, with 6 bases separating them. CDR3 sequence reads: CASSVGGSGANVLTF. CDR3 sequence (DNA): TGTGCCAGCAGCGTGGGGGGCTCTGGGGCCAACGTCCTGACTTTC.

The rearrangement uses TRBV2 and TRBJ1-4; D is ambiguous. V was pared by 0 bases and J by 0 bases, with 5 bases between. The CDR3 sequence is 15 residues long. Germline V gene sequence: CDR1 SNHLY, CDR2 FYNNEI. The CDR3 sequence is CASSEATTTNEKLFF. CDR3 sequence (DNA): TGTGCCAGCAGTGAAGCGACAACAACTAATGAAAAACTGTTTTTT.

This rearrangement joins TRBV2 to TRBJ1-2, with D possibly being TRBD1 (5 bases). Germline CDR1 is SNHLY and CDR2 is FYNNEI. CDR3 length equals 13 residues. The ends were cut back, 6 bases at V and 6 bases at J, with 14 bases in the middle. CDR3 sequence reads: CASSQEGRHGYTF. The CDR3 DNA is TGTGCCAGCAGCCAGGAGGGGCGCCATGGCTACACCTTC. The whole variable domain, filled in from reference TRBV2 and TRBJ1-2, reads EPEVTQTPSHQVTQMGQEVILRCVPISNHLYFYWYRQILGQKVEFLVSFYNNEISEKSEIFDDQFSVERPDGSNFTLKIRSTKLEDSAMYFCASSQEGRHGYTFGSGTRLTVV.

The rearrangement joins TRBV7-9 to TRBJ2-4; D uncertain. The V end was cut by 6 bases, the J end by 10 bases, with 10 bases between. This CDR3 comprises 11 residues. Germline CDR1 SEHNR, CDR2 FQNEAQ (reference sequence). The CDR3 sequence is CASSPLLIQYF. CDR3 coding DNA: TGTGCCAGCAGTCCCTTGTTGATTCAGTACTTC. The complete variable domain, with remaining parts taken from reference TRBV7-9 and TRBJ2-4, reads DTGVSQNPRHKITKRGQNVTFRCDPISEHNRLYWYRQTLGQGPEFLTYFQNEAQLEKSRLLSDRFSAERPKGSFSTLEIQRTEQGDSAMYLCASSPLLIQYFGAGTRLSVL.

This clone has more than one count but fewer than ten. The chain is built from TRBV4-2 and TRBJ2-7, with D unclear. Per germline, CDR1 LGHNA and CDR2 YNFKEQ. CDR3 length: 14 residues. Trimming stripped 0 bases from V and 2 bases from J, with 8 bases between. CDR3 loop: CASSQEQSTYEQYF. As DNA, the CDR3 is TGTGCCAGCAGCCAAGAACAGTCTACCTACGAGCAGTACTTC.

This clone was recorded a few times. This chain joins TRBV10-3 and TRBJ2-7, with D perhaps matching TRBD2 (5 bases). V was clipped by 8 bases and J by 3 bases, with 20 bases between them. This CDR3 comprises 15 residues. Germline lookup yields CDR1 ENHRY and CDR2 SYGVKD. In DNA form, the CDR3 reads TGTGCCATCTCCCCCTCAGCCGGGGTCGTCTACGAGCAGTACTTC. It translates to CAISPSAGVVYEQYF.

The gene calls are TRBV4-1 and TRBJ2-1; 8 nucleotides align to TRBD2. J lost 0 bases, V lost 3 bases, and 4 bases had no gene match. Germline lookup yields CDR1 MGHRA and CDR2 YSYEKL. The CDR3 length is 16 residues. CDR3 DNA: TGCGCCAGCAGCCACGGGAGCGGGAGCTCCTACAATGAGCAGTTCTTC. Its protein product is CASSHGSGSSYNEQFF.